Below, 9 T cell receptor beta chains from the same sample are listed, as sequenced in a study of cytomegalovirus exposure and HLA in healthy donors (TCRdb year 2017). To prepare the library, the immunoSEQ multiplex PCR assay was applied. A mixture of 60 forward primers for TCR Vbeta segments and 13 reverse primers for TCR Jbeta segments was used in the multiplex PCR. Not all clones reach the TCRdb copy of this immuneACCESS table, which keeps in-frame sequences only. Checked studies attribute under half of the gap to unresolved V genes and leave the rest unexplained. The sample table contains about 210,000 clones; only one count was recorded for 65% to 90% of them. Together, the top ten hold around 0.31% of the sample. The specimen sequenced was PBMCs. The source is a woman aged 30 to 39 in good health and CMV-seronegative.

The gene calls are TRBV5-1 and TRBJ2-2; 8 positions agree with TRBD1. The CDR3 is 15 amino acids. Germline CDR1 and CDR2: SGHRS and YFSETQ. Trimming took 4 bases from V and 5 from J; bases not matched to a gene: 7. For the CDR3, the DNA is TGCGCCAGCAGCGACCGGGACAGGTGGACCGGGGAGCTGTTTTTT. It yields the protein CASSDRDRWTGELFF.

This chain connects TRBV28 to TRBJ1-3; tentative D call: TRBD1 (5 bases). Trimming shortened V by 8 bases and J by 0 bases, and 17 bases separated the two germline ends. CDR3 size: 16 residues. In germline, CDR1 is MDHEN, CDR2 SYDVKM. CDR3 bases: TGTGCCAGCGCTCCTGGCGGGGCCACCTCTGGAAACACCATATATTTT. Protein product: CASAPGGATSGNTIYF. Complete variable domain (other parts from reference TRBV28 and TRBJ1-3): DVKVTQSSRYLVKRTGEKVFLECVQDMDHENMFWYRQDPGLGLRLIYFSYDVKMKEKGDIPEGYSVSREKKERFSLILESASTNQTSMYLCASAPGGATSGNTIYFGEGSWLTVV.

V usage is TRBV29-1 and J usage is TRBJ2-7; a weak D match, TRBD2 (6 bases). The CDR3 totals 12 residues. Trimming pared 0 bases from V and 7 bases from J, leaving 10 bases between. Germline assignment: CDR1 SQVTM and CDR2 ANQGSEA. The CDR3 DNA sequence: TGCAGCGTTGAAGATACGGGGGTTGAGCAGTACTTC. Amino acid sequence: CSVEDTGVEQYF.

The rearrangement links TRBV6-5 to TRBJ1-1; no clear D gene. Looked up from germline, CDR1 is MNHEY and CDR2 is SVGAGI. The CDR3 is made up of 13 amino acids. Trimming shortened V by 2 bases and J by 7 bases, and 11 bases separated the two germline ends. The CDR3 DNA reads TGTGCCAGCAGTTACAACGGTAATATTGAAGCTTTCTTT. It encodes CASSYNGNIEAFF.

The chain links TRBV6-5 to TRBJ1-1; 9 bases are a match to TRBD1. With 10 bases clipped from V and 10 bases from J, the junction kept 13 bases outside the gene matches. CDR1 and CDR2 (germline): MNHEY, SVGAGI. The CDR3 has 13 amino acids. Here the CDR3 reads CATSPGQGRGAFF. Here the CDR3 DNA reads TGTGCCACCTCCCCGGGACAGGGAAGGGGAGCTTTCTTT.

This chain joins TRBV13 and TRBJ2-7, with TRBD2 matching 11 bases. The ends lost 5 bases at V and 1 base at J; junction bases unmatched: 1. The CDR3 consists of 14 residues. Germline-derived CDR1 and CDR2 are PRHDT and FYEKMQ (reference sequence). The CDR3 sequence: CASSGTSGSYEQYF. The DNA for the CDR3 is TGTGCCAGCAGCGGGACTAGCGGTTCCTACGAGCAGTACTTC. Filled out from reference TRBV13 and TRBJ2-7, the complete variable domain reads AAGVIQSPRHLIKEKRETATLKCYPIPRHDTVYWYQQGPGQDPQFLISFYEKMQSDKGSIPDRFSAQQFSDYHSELNMSSLELGDSALYFCASSGTSGSYEQYFGPGTRLTVT.

The CDR3 DNA reads as TGTGCCAGCAGCTTAAGGTCCCTGGAAAGACTAGCGGAAGAGACCCAGTACTTC. Amino acid sequence: CASSLRSLERLAEETQYF. J is TRBJ2-5 and V is TRBV11-2; TRBD2 aligns across 9 bases. From germline, CDR1 is SGHAT and CDR2 FQNNGV. The CDR3 runs to 18 residues. With V trimmed by 2 bases and J by 3 bases, 13 bases remained unmatched.

This chain joins TRBV18 and TRBJ2-5; D is possibly TRBD2 (5 bases). The germline V gene has CDR1 KGHSH and CDR2 LQKENI. The CDR3 loop spans 13 amino acids. V was trimmed by 3 bases and J by 5 bases, leaving 10 bases between them. For the CDR3, the DNA is TGTGCCAGCTCACCCGACCCGGGGGAGACCCAGTACTTC. Amino acids: CASSPDPGETQYF.

The genes are TRBV28 and TRBJ2-3; TRBD2 matches at 7 bases. This CDR3 is built from 14 residues. CDR1 is MDHEN and CDR2 is SYDVKM in the germline V gene. V lost 2 bases to trimming and J lost 4 bases; unmatched junction nucleotides: 3. The CDR3, as DNA: TGTGCCAGCAGTTTAGCGGGAGTATCAGATACGCAGTATTTT. This sequence encodes CASSLAGVSDTQYF.